The sequence of this TCR beta chain was determined in a study of T cell repertoires in cytomegalovirus infection. Study-wide results and caveats: Dominating the ex vivo response were HLA-C-restricted CMV-specific TCR beta clonotypes.

About this clonotype itself: The antigen is undetermined.

The CDR3 is 16 residues long. The V and J ends lost 3 bases and 2 bases respectively, with 17 bases between them. Looked up from germline, CDR1 is SGHRS and CDR2 is YFSETQ. TCRdb analysed the reads with MiXCR anew, one entry per CDR3 protein. The sample yields some 180,000 distinct CDR3 sequences, about 21% seen once. This chain connects TRBV5-1 to TRBJ2-5; D ambiguous. The sample was PBMCs. The clonotype was recovered from a human donor in good health (CMV status not recorded). Some clones in this sample may be carry-over from other donors' samples. For the CDR3, the DNA is TGCGCCAGCAGCTCTGGTGGCTTTACGATTCAAGAGACCCAGTACTTC. Amino acids: CASSSGGFTIQETQYF.